Listed below are T cell receptor beta chains from one sample, sequenced in a study of blood T cell repertoires in COVID-19. Clones were read by immunoSEQ multiplex PCR, and TCRdb kept only the in-frame ones, dropping some. The sample carries under 250,000 clones, around 88% recorded once. Specimen: peripheral blood. All receptors derive from a woman in her thirties with COVID-19, enrolled during active disease. Each CDR3 is given with its conserved first and last residue. Fields, in order: clone size, V gene, J gene, D gene, CDR3 protein, CDR3 DNA. A D gene is named only where the DNA matches it firmly. Only part of the rows carry a size: once, few, many, or a class if the clone is expanded.

clone size: once; V gene: TRBV19; J gene: TRBJ1-4; D gene: TRBD1; CDR3 protein: CASSMTEDRVWGEKLFF; CDR3 DNA: TGTGCCAGTAGTATGACGGAGGACAGGGTATGGGGTGAAAAACTGTTTTTT
clone size: .; V gene: TRBV6-1; J gene: TRBJ2-3; D gene: TRBD2; CDR3 protein: CASSDAMSGGSVDTQYF; CDR3 DNA: TGTGCCAGCAGTGATGCTATGAGCGGGGGTTCTGTAGATACGCAGTATTTT
clone size: few; V gene: TRBV2; J gene: TRBJ2-1; D gene: TRBD1; CDR3 protein: CASRVRLKQGFRYNEQFF; CDR3 DNA: TGTGCCAGCCGGGTGAGACTTAAACAGGGGTTTCGCTACAATGAGCAGTTCTTC
clone size: .; V gene: TRBV19; J gene: TRBJ2-5; D gene: TRBD1; CDR3 protein: CASMAQGEETQYF; CDR3 DNA: TGTGCCAGTATGGCACAGGGGGAAGAGACCCAGTACTTC
clone size: .; V gene: TRBV5-4; J gene: TRBJ1-1; D gene: .; CDR3 protein: CASSSPTMNTEAFF; CDR3 DNA: TGTGCCAGCAGCTCTCCTACGATGAACACTGAAGCTTTCTTT
clone size: .; V gene: TRBV27; J gene: TRBJ2-7; D gene: TRBD1; CDR3 protein: CASSSYRGSYEQYF; CDR3 DNA: TGTGCCAGCAGTTCGTACAGGGGTTCCTACGAGCAGTACTTC
clone size: .; V gene: TRBV5-1; J gene: TRBJ2-2; D gene: TRBD2; CDR3 protein: CASSLPGGSTGELFF; CDR3 DNA: TGCGCCAGCAGCTTGCCGGGGGGGTCCACCGGGGAGCTGTTTTTT
clone size: .; V gene: TRBV5-1; J gene: TRBJ2-1; D gene: TRBD1; CDR3 protein: CASSLVGTEKFF; CDR3 DNA: TGCGCCAGCAGCTTGGTAGGGACAGAAAAGTTCTTC
clone size: .; V gene: TRBV29-1; J gene: TRBJ2-5; D gene: TRBD2; CDR3 protein: CSAQGASGSETQYF; CDR3 DNA: TGCAGCGCCCAAGGGGCTAGCGGGAGTGAGACCCAGTACTTC
clone size: .; V gene: TRBV27; J gene: TRBJ2-3; D gene: TRBD1; CDR3 protein: CASSLSAGGRNTQYF; CDR3 DNA: TGTGCCAGCAGTTTATCGGCAGGGGGTCGAAATACGCAGTATTTT
clone size: .; V gene: TRBV5-5; J gene: TRBJ2-5; D gene: TRBD1; CDR3 protein: CASSTGASQETQYF; CDR3 DNA: TGTGCCAGCAGCACAGGGGCGTCCCAAGAGACCCAGTACTTC
clone size: .; V gene: TRBV10-2; J gene: TRBJ2-7; D gene: .; CDR3 protein: CASTDSYEQYF; CDR3 DNA: TGCGCCAGCACAGACAGCTACGAGCAGTACTTC
clone size: .; V gene: TRBV5-4; J gene: TRBJ2-3; D gene: .; CDR3 protein: CASRGGTDTQYF; CDR3 DNA: TGTGCCAGCAGGGGCGGCACAGATACGCAGTATTTT
clone size: .; V gene: TRBV6-2/TRBV6-3; J gene: TRBJ2-3; D gene: TRBD1; CDR3 protein: CASSSGQVGADTQYF; CDR3 DNA: TGTGCCAGCAGTTCCGGACAGGTGGGAGCAGATACGCAGTATTTT
clone size: once; V gene: TRBV14; J gene: TRBJ1-6; D gene: .; CDR3 protein: CASSQALRGSPLHF; CDR3 DNA: TGTGCCAGCAGCCAAGCACTCCGGGGGTCACCCCTCCACTTT
clone size: once; V gene: TRBV7-8; J gene: TRBJ2-1; D gene: TRBD2; CDR3 protein: CASSSSGLAVPSSYNEQFF; CDR3 DNA: TGTGCCAGCAGCTCCTCGGGACTAGCCGTCCCGAGCTCCTACAATGAGCAGTTCTTC
clone size: .; V gene: TRBV5-4; J gene: TRBJ2-5; D gene: .; CDR3 protein: CASSRSGETQYF; CDR3 DNA: TGTGCCAGCAGCAGGTCCGGGGAGACCCAGTACTTC
clone size: .; V gene: TRBV18; J gene: TRBJ1-2; D gene: .; CDR3 protein: CASSPPTESSYGYTF; CDR3 DNA: TGTGCCAGCTCACCACCCACGGAGTCGAGCTATGGCTACACCTTC
clone size: .; V gene: TRBV6-4; J gene: TRBJ2-5; D gene: .; CDR3 protein: CASSLTGMETQYF; CDR3 DNA: TGTGCCAGCAGCTTGACAGGAATGGAGACCCAGTACTTC
clone size: .; V gene: TRBV12-5; J gene: TRBJ1-1; D gene: TRBD1; CDR3 protein: CASGNPGTGGRDAFF; CDR3 DNA: TGTGCTAGTGGCAACCCCGGGACAGGGGGAAGGGATGCTTTCTTT
clone size: .; V gene: TRBV6-5; J gene: TRBJ2-7; D gene: .; CDR3 protein: CGCLSSYEQYF; CDR3 DNA: TGTGGATGTCTGAGCTCCTACGAGCAGTACTTC
clone size: .; V gene: TRBV7-9; J gene: TRBJ2-1; D gene: TRBD2; CDR3 protein: CASAVVAGGEQFF; CDR3 DNA: TGTGCCAGCGCGGTGGTAGCGGGGGGTGAGCAGTTCTTC
clone size: .; V gene: TRBV6-5; J gene: TRBJ2-5; D gene: .; CDR3 protein: CASSYSSPTQETQYF; CDR3 DNA: TGTGCCAGCAGTTACTCGAGCCCGACACAAGAGACCCAGTACTTC
clone size: .; V gene: TRBV19; J gene: TRBJ1-3; D gene: TRBD1; CDR3 protein: CASSILTGISGNTIYF; CDR3 DNA: TGTGCCAGTAGTATTCTGACAGGGATCTCTGGAAACACCATATATTTT
clone size: .; V gene: TRBV4-2; J gene: TRBJ1-4; D gene: .; CDR3 protein: CASSQSPGQNNEKLFF; CDR3 DNA: TGTGCTAGCAGCCAAAGCCCAGGACAGAATAATGAAAAACTGTTTTTT
clone size: .; V gene: TRBV6-5; J gene: TRBJ2-3; D gene: TRBD1; CDR3 protein: CASEDRSRDTQYF; CDR3 DNA: TGTGCCAGCGAGGACAGGAGTCGTGATACGCAGTATTTT
clone size: .; V gene: TRBV24-1; J gene: TRBJ1-5; D gene: TRBD1; CDR3 protein: CATGEGQGAGQPQHF; CDR3 DNA: TGTGCCACCGGGGAGGGGCAGGGGGCTGGGCAGCCCCAGCATTTT
clone size: .; V gene: TRBV11-2; J gene: TRBJ2-5; D gene: .; CDR3 protein: CASSFLVTQYF; CDR3 DNA: TGTGCCAGCAGCTTCCTCGTGACCCAGTACTTC
clone size: .; V gene: TRBV2; J gene: TRBJ1-4; D gene: TRBD1; CDR3 protein: CASSPDRGNEKLFF; CDR3 DNA: TGTGCCAGCAGTCCGGACAGGGGGAATGAAAAACTGTTTTTT
clone size: .; V gene: TRBV10-3; J gene: TRBJ2-3; D gene: .; CDR3 protein: CATLGGSLSTDTQYF; CDR3 DNA: TGTGCCACCTTAGGCGGGTCCTTAAGCACAGATACGCAGTATTTT
clone size: .; V gene: TRBV4-3; J gene: TRBJ1-1; D gene: TRBD1; CDR3 protein: CASSQETGRSARKAFF; CDR3 DNA: TGCGCCAGCAGCCAAGAGACAGGGAGATCAGCAAGGAAAGCTTTCTTT
clone size: .; V gene: TRBV6-2/TRBV6-3; J gene: TRBJ2-7; D gene: .; CDR3 protein: CASSYTDYSYEQYF; CDR3 DNA: TGTGCCAGCAGTTACACGGACTACTCCTACGAGCAGTACTTC